This entry is about one T cell receptor (beta chain). Its antigen has not been determined. Qualities for individual bases were not recorded, and no much larger clone is one base off. TCRbeta CDR3 regions were amplified from genomic DNA using the immunoSEQ Assay, a bias-controlled multiplex PCR. On the study's bioinformatics: The number of nucleated cells in each sample was estimated by amplification of reference gene primers within the assay. Sequence reads were collapsed and filtered to measure the absolute abundance of every unique TCRbeta CDR3 rearrangement. For each sample, productive Simpson clonality was calculated as the square root of Simpson's diversity index across productive rearrangements. Imported from immuneACCESS, the table was reduced by TCRdb to in-frame sequences with V and J called. These copies leave out some clones; in studies compared against another copy, an unresolved V gene accounts for under half, and the cause of the remainder is not known. That table furnishes V, J and clone size, whereas the DNA furnished D and trimming. Within this sample are roughly 240,000 clones, with 88% of them counted one time only. The ten largest clones capture over 2% of the sample.

Participants in the prospective study were aged roughly 18 to 100 years, lived in 20 to 25 United States geographic areas, and enrolled through a virtual design. In the prospective study, participants were assigned to cohorts based on the clinical history participants reported in a screening survey and a study questionnaire. In the prospective study, whole blood, serum and a nasopharyngeal or oropharyngeal swab were collected from each participant by mobile phlebotomists. Prospective study participants could optionally give additional blood draws and questionnaires over an approximately two-month period. Before DNA extraction, blood samples from the prospective study were shipped at room temperature or frozen. The data are from a study of blood T cell repertoires in COVID-19 (dated by TCRdb to 2020 to 2021). Some background on the complete study: Samples from collaborators originated in the United States, Italy and Spain and spanned both the acute and convalescent phases of COVID-19. The repertoires were released in a freely available public database intended as a resource for research on the immune response to SARS-CoV-2. Nearly every sample came with metadata listing a de-identified subject ID, COVID-19 status, age in years and sex. Where HLA class I and class II types were available, the types were taken from metadata supplied by the sample provider, not from assay-based typing. The samples were drawn from the first 160 participants of the ongoing ImmuneRACE study and from 1,254 subjects provided by 6 global collaborators. Deeply sampled blood TCRbeta repertoires from subjects exposed to, actively infected with, or recovered from COVID-19 were included in the dataset. The material from the prospective study consisted of cDNA or gDNA derived from T cells, B-cell-depleted T cells, or PBMCs. What the work shows at the level of the full study, not this receptor alone: Clinical and demographic metadata were provided uncurated, with the amount varying by source and participant.

The CDR3 goes from the cysteine to the phenylalanine over 14 residues. The DNA shown is the 42-base CDR3, in frame from base 1. V is cut back by 5 bases and J by 10 bases, with 12 bases in the junction unmatched. According to the germline V gene (reference sequence), CDR1 reads SEHNR and CDR2 reads FQNEAQ. The chain joins TRBV7-9 to TRBJ1-1, with 8 bases matching TRBD1. This TCR was sampled from a woman aged 40-49 years with acute COVID-19. The specimen sequenced was PBMCs or T cells enriched from blood (not recorded which). The encoded CDR3 is CASSPGQGEFGAFF. The nucleotide sequence reads TGTGCCAGCAGCCCCGGACAGGGCGAGTTTGGAGCTTTCTTT.